This passage covers 8 T cell receptor beta chains from one sample sequenced in a study of cytomegalovirus exposure and HLA in healthy donors. Some clones are missing from TCRdb's copy, which holds only in-frame ones; the method was immunoSEQ multiplex PCR. Here the sample spans about 160,000 clones, 86% being singletons. Sequencing input: PBMCs. The receptors here all came from a woman aged 18-29 years in good health and CMV-seronegative.

The V gene is TRBV4-2, the J gene TRBJ1-5, with D unresolved. CDR3 length: 15 amino acids. The V and J ends lost 3 bases and 5 bases respectively, with 14 bases between them. Per germline, CDR1 LGHNA and CDR2 YNFKEQ. The CDR3 spells CASSHTGVLDQPQHF. The CDR3 region has the DNA TGTGCCAGCAGCCACACCGGGGTCTTAGATCAGCCCCAGCATTTT.

The rearrangement uses TRBV27 and TRBJ2-2; D might be TRBD1 (5 bases). The germline CDR1 and CDR2 sequences are MNHEY and SMNVEV (reference sequence). The CDR3 length is 16 residues. The ends were cut back, 0 bases at V and 1 base at J, with 9 bases in the middle. CDR3 sequence: CASSLSGQGNTGELFF. The CDR3 coding sequence is TGTGCCAGCAGTTTATCGGGGCAGGGGAACACCGGGGAGCTGTTTTTT.

The J gene is TRBJ1-3, the V gene TRBV6-5; tentative D call: TRBD1 (5 bases). The CDR3 has 14 residues. V gave up 2 bases and J gave up 4 bases, with 9 bases separating them. From germline, CDR1 is MNHEY and CDR2 SVGAGI. The CDR3 spells CASSYARQGNTIYF. The DNA for the CDR3 is TGTGCCAGCAGTTACGCCCGACAGGGAAACACCATATATTTT.

The chain combines TRBV19 with TRBJ1-1; possible D gene TRBD1, 5 bases. The germline V gene encodes CDR1 LNHDA and CDR2 SQIVND (reference sequence). This CDR3 contains 13 residues. V was trimmed by 10 bases and J by 4 bases, leaving 16 bases between them. The CDR3 reads CATAGKWGTEAFF. The CDR3 coding sequence is TGTGCCACTGCAGGGAAATGGGGCACTGAAGCTTTCTTT.

The chain joins TRBV5-1 to TRBJ2-3, with D possibly TRBD2 on 6 matching bases. The length of the CDR3 is 16 residues. Germline CDR1 is SGHRS and CDR2 is YFSETQ. V dropped 0 bases and J dropped 6 bases, with 17 bases sitting between them. CDR3 nucleotide sequence: TGCGCCAGCAGCTTGGCGGCTAGCGTTATCTTGGATACGCAGTATTTT. It yields the protein CASSLAASVILDTQYF.

In this sample, this clone turned up once. The chain uses TRBV6-5 and TRBJ2-2; 8 positions match TRBD2. In germline, CDR1 is MNHEY, CDR2 SVGAGI. The CDR3 loop spans 15 amino acids. The V and J ends lost 2 bases and 2 bases, in that order; junction bases with no gene match: 1. In DNA form, the CDR3 reads TGTGCCAGCAGTTACAGCGGGGGCAACACCGGGGAGCTGTTTTTT. Its protein product is CASSYSGGNTGELFF.

This clone was counted a single time. The V call is TRBV20-1, the J call TRBJ1-1; no definite D call. V gave up 6 bases and J gave up 4 bases, with 9 bases separating them. The CDR3 extends over 11 amino acids. Germline CDR1 DFQATT, CDR2 SNEGSKA (reference sequence). Here the CDR3 DNA reads TGCAGTGCAGCCTTGCTCACTGAAGCTTTCTTT. Translating it yields CSAALLTEAFF.

V is TRBV4-1 and J is TRBJ2-2, with 7 bases identical to TRBD1. Trimming took 1 base from V and 3 from J; bases not matched to a gene: 5. From germline, CDR1 is MGHRA and CDR2 YSYEKL. The CDR3 has 16 amino acids. The CDR3 coding sequence is TGCGCCAGCAGCCAAGGGACAGGAAGTGACACCGGGGAGCTGTTTTTT. Amino acid sequence: CASSQGTGSDTGELFF.